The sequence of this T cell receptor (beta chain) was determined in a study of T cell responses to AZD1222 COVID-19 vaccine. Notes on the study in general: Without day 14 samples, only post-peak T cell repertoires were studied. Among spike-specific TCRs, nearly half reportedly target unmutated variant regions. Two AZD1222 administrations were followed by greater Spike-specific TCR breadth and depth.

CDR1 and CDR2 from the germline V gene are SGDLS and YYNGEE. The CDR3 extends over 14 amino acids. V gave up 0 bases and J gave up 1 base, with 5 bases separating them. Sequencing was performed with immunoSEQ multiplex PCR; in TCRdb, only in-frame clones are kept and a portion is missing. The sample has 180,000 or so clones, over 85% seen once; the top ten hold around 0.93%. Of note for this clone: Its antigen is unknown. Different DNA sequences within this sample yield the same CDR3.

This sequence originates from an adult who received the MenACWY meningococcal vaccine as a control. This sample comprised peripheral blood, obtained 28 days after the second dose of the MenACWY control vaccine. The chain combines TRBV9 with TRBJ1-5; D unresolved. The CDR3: CASSVDGSNQPQHF. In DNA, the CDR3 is TGTGCCAGCAGCGTAGATGGGAGCAATCAGCCCCAGCATTTT.